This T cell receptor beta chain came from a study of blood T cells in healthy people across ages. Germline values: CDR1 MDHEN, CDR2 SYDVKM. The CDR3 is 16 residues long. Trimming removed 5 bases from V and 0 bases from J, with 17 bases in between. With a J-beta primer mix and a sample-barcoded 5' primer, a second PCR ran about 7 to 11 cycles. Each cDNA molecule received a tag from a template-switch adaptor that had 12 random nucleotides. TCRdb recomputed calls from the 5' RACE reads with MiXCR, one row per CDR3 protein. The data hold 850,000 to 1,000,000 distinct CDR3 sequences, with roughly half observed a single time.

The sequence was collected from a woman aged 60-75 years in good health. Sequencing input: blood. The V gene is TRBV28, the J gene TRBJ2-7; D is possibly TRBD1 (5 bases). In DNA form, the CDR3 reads TGTGCCAGCAGTGCCTTGGATTCAGGGAACTCCTACGAGCAGTACTTC. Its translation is CASSALDSGNSYEQYF.